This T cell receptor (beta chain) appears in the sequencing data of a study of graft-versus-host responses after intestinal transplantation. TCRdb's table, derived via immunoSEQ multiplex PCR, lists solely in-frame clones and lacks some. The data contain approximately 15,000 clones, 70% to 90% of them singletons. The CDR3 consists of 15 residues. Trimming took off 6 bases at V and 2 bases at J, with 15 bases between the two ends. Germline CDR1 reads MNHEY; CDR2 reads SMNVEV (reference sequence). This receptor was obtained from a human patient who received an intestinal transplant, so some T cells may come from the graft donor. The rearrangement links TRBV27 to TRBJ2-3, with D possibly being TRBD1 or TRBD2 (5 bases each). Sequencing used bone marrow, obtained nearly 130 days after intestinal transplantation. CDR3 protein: CASRGDELLTDTQYF. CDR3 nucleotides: TGTGCCAGCAGGGGGGACGAGCTCCTCACAGATACGCAGTATTTT.